The clone carrying this TCR beta chain was observed a handful of times. The entry originates in a study of cytomegalovirus exposure and HLA in healthy donors. The CDR3 has 14 residues. Trimming stripped 3 bases from V and 12 bases from J, with 18 bases between. Germline CDR1 SGDLS, CDR2 YYNGEE. 13 Jbeta primers and 60 Vbeta primers were used for the PCR. Sequenced by immunoSEQ multiplex PCR; TCRdb stores in-frame clones only, minus some. The table has 190,000 or so clones, 79% seen once; the top ten hold over 1.5%. The clonotype originates from a girl aged 10-17 years in good health and CMV-seropositive. This rearrangement joins TRBV9 to TRBJ1-4, with D possibly matching TRBD1 (6 bases). Sequencing was performed on PBMCs. The CDR3 protein is CASSGSGPQGQLFF. In DNA form, the CDR3 reads TGTGCCAGCAGCGGATCAGGGCCCCAGGGGCAACTGTTTTTT.